Listed here is a single T cell receptor beta chain. The data were taken from a study of blood T cell repertoires in COVID-19. The overall study: T cells, B-cell-depleted T cells, or PBMCs provided the cDNA or gDNA that served as material.

The assay was immunoSEQ multiplex PCR, and TCRdb's table has in-frame clones only and misses some. The sample shows more than 250,000 clones, approximately 90% of them seen only once. V lost 3 bases, J lost 5 bases, and 19 bases lay in between. The CDR3 extends over 16 amino acids. Germline lookup yields CDR1 LNHDA and CDR2 SQIVND (reference sequence). Individuals aged 18 to 89 years were recruited from about two dozen US areas. This chain links TRBV19 with TRBJ1-1; D is undetermined. The receptor's source is a woman aged 40 to 55 with acute COVID-19. Sequencing was done on a sample of PBMCs or T cells enriched from blood (not recorded which). This CDR3 reads CASSMPFRLVGTEAFF. The CDR3 DNA reads as TGTGCCAGTAGTATGCCTTTTCGTTTGGTCGGGACTGAAGCTTTCTTT. The entire variable domain, with the rest obtained from reference TRBV19 and TRBJ1-1, is as follows: DGGITQSPKYLFRKEGQNVTLSCEQNLNHDAMYWYRQDPGQGLRLIYYSQIVNDFQKGDIAEGYSVSREKKESFPLTVTSAQKNPTAFYLCASSMPFRLVGTEAFFGQGTRLTVV.